One sample yielded the 27 T cell receptor beta chains listed below, sequenced in a study of cytomegalovirus exposure and HLA in healthy donors (dated by TCRdb to 2017 to 2019). Libraries were built with the immunoSEQ multiplex PCR assay. For the multiplex PCR, a mixture combining 60 forward primers for TCR Vbeta segments and 13 reverse primers for TCR Jbeta segments was used. What TCRdb holds here is the immuneACCESS table cut down to in-frame rearrangements. Part of the clones is not present; checked against another copy, under half of the missing clones reflect an unresolved V gene, and the others are unexplained. This sample has about 140,000 clones in its table, and roughly four fifths of those were observed once. 1.3% of the sample rests with the top ten. Sample: PBMCs. The origin of the receptors is a middle-aged woman in good health and CMV-seronegative.

The chain has TRBV11-2 and TRBJ1-4; 8 bases agree with TRBD1. Germline CDR1 and CDR2: SGHAT and FQNNGV. V lost 3 bases to trimming and J lost 8 bases; unmatched junction nucleotides: 5. This CDR3 has 14 residues. The CDR3 sequence is CASSFRGRDEKLFF. The CDR3 DNA sequence: TGTGCCAGCAGCTTCAGGGGGCGCGACGAAAAACTGTTTTTT. Variable domain in full (rest from reference TRBV11-2 and TRBJ1-4): EAGVAQSPRYKIIEKRQSVAFWCNPISGHATLYWYQQILGQGPKLLIQFQNNGVVDDSQLPKDRFSAERLKGVDSTLKIQPAKLEDSAVYLCASSFRGRDEKLFFGSGTQLSVL.

The chain joins TRBV4-2 to TRBJ2-3, with TRBD1 identical over 8 bases. Per the germline V gene, CDR1 is LGHNA and CDR2 is YNFKEQ. After removal of 1 base from V and 1 base from J, the junction contained 7 bases not matched to a gene. The length of the CDR3 is 17 residues. CDR3 sequence reads: CASSQATSGQGTDTQYF. DNA of the CDR3: TGTGCCAGCAGCCAAGCAACCTCGGGACAGGGCACAGATACGCAGTATTTT.

The rearrangement links TRBV19 to TRBJ1-2; TRBD1 aligns across 9 bases. Germline lookup yields CDR1 LNHDA and CDR2 SQIVND (reference sequence). V trimming: 6 bases; J trimming: 1 base; junction bases outside the gene matches: 6. The CDR3 is 15 amino acids. The CDR3 loop is CASRSPGQGNYGYTF. For the CDR3, the DNA is TGTGCCAGTAGATCCCCGGGACAGGGTAACTATGGCTACACCTTC.

This clone was observed a few times. The J gene is TRBJ1-6, the V gene TRBV6-1, with a weak D call TRBD1 (5 bases). CDR1 is MNHNS, CDR2 SASEGT, per germline. Trimming left V 3 bases short and J 10 bases short, with 19 bases between. The CDR3 sequence is 16 residues long. CDR3 sequence: CASSDTSRGLRSPLHF. CDR3 DNA: TGTGCCAGCAGTGACACCTCGCGGGGCTTACGATCACCCCTCCACTTT.

The chain combines TRBV5-4 with TRBJ1-2, with TRBD1 identical over 8 bases. Germline lookup yields CDR1 SGHNT and CDR2 YYREEE (reference sequence). The CDR3 totals 12 residues. The junction had 2 bases not matched to a gene; V was cut back by 3 bases and J by 7 bases. CDR3 nucleotides: TGTGCCAGCAGCTCAGACAGGGGTGGCTACACCTTC. It translates to CASSSDRGGYTF.

The chain joins TRBV5-1 to TRBJ2-1, with 9 bases matching TRBD2. V dropped 2 bases and J dropped 4; count of bases not matched to a gene: 7. The CDR3 is 16 residues long. The germline gives CDR1 SGHRS, CDR2 YFSETQ. Here the CDR3 reads CASSLGSSGEYNEQFF. Written as DNA, the CDR3 is TGCGCCAGCAGCTTAGGTTCTAGCGGGGAATACAATGAGCAGTTCTTC.

The J gene is TRBJ2-3, the V gene TRBV5-6; 9 bases are shared with TRBD1. J was trimmed by 6 bases and V by 8 bases; bases with no gene match: 13. CDR1 and CDR2 (germline): SGHDT, YYEEEE. The CDR3 covers 15 residues. CDR3 sequence: CASLSGTGLLDTQYF. The CDR3 DNA is TGTGCCAGTCTTTCTGGGACAGGGCTTTTGGATACGCAGTATTTT.

This clone has more than one count but fewer than ten. V usage is TRBV4-2 and J usage is TRBJ1-2; tentative D call: TRBD1 (6 bases). The CDR3 is 15 residues long. Trimming cost V 0 bases and J 3 bases, with 11 bases left between them. Per germline, CDR1 LGHNA and CDR2 YNFKEQ. The CDR3 reads CASSQDSRGDYGYTF. In DNA, the CDR3 is TGTGCCAGCAGCCAAGATTCCAGGGGAGACTATGGCTACACCTTC.

V is TRBV5-1 and J is TRBJ2-1; D is perhaps TRBD2 (7 bases). The V gene lost 7 bases and the J gene lost 2 bases, with 13 bases spanning the gap. Looked up from germline, CDR1 is SGHRS and CDR2 is YFSETQ. CDR3 size: 14 residues. CDR3 region: CASGGGDTYNEQFF. The CDR3 bases are TGCGCCAGCGGGGGGGGCGATACCTACAATGAGCAGTTCTTC. Drawing the rest from reference TRBV5-1 and TRBJ2-1, the complete variable domain is KAGVTQTPRYLIKTRGQQVTLSCSPISGHRSVSWYQQTPGQGLQFLFEYFSETQRNKGNFPGRFSGRQFSNSRSEMNVSTLELGDSALYLCASGGGDTYNEQFFGPGTRLTVL.

The V call is TRBV5-1, the J call TRBJ2-3, with 10 bases that match TRBD2. CDR1 is SGHRS, CDR2 YFSETQ, per germline. The CDR3 has 16 amino acids. The J segment lost 1 base and the V segment lost 2 bases, leaving 4 bases of the junction unmatched. CDR3 region: CASSLRTSGRTDTQYF. The CDR3 nucleotides are TGCGCCAGCAGCTTACGGACTAGCGGACGCACAGATACGCAGTATTTT.

The rearrangement uses TRBV6-5 and TRBJ1-1; D not resolved. V shed 5 bases and J shed 0 bases, with 7 bases lying between them. CDR1 and CDR2 (germline): MNHEY, SVGAGI. The CDR3 extends over 13 amino acids. Written as DNA, the CDR3 is TGTGCCAGCAGTGAACAGTTGAACACTGAAGCTTTCTTT. Its protein is CASSEQLNTEAFF.

This chain's CDR3 is CASTGGPGMNTEAFF. The CDR3 DNA is TGTGCCAGCACAGGGGGCCCGGGAATGAACACTGAAGCTTTCTTT. The chain has TRBV7-2 and TRBJ1-1; 8 bases are shared with TRBD1. Trimming at V came to 7 bases and at J to 0 bases, leaving 7 bases not matched to a gene. The CDR3 has 15 amino acids. Germline V gene lookup returns CDR1 SGHTA and CDR2 FQGNSA.

The V gene is TRBV28, the J gene TRBJ1-2, with D unresolved. CDR3 length equals 14 residues. Germline V gene lookup returns CDR1 MDHEN and CDR2 SYDVKM. Between the trimmed V and J ends, which lost 7 bases and 2 bases, there was a span of 14 bases. DNA for the CDR3: TGTGCCAGCACCTTACCCGGCAGGAACTATGGCTACACCTTC. This translates into CASTLPGRNYGYTF.

The chain carries TRBV14 and TRBJ2-2, with TRBD1 as a possible D gene (6 bases). CDR1 and CDR2 (germline): SGHDN, FVKESK. The CDR3 is 16 residues long. The germline V and J ends were trimmed by 3 bases and 2 bases, with 13 bases remaining between them. CDR3 nucleotide sequence: TGTGCCAGCAGCCACGCAGAGGGGGTAAACACCGGGGAGCTGTTTTTT. Its protein product is CASSHAEGVNTGELFF.

The chain carries TRBV7-9 and TRBJ2-2; D not resolved. The germline gives CDR1 SEHNR, CDR2 FQNEAQ (reference sequence). The ends were cut back, 2 bases at V and 4 bases at J, with 5 bases in the middle. This CDR3 has 13 residues. CDR3 sequence: CASSLKATGELFF. CDR3 DNA: TGTGCCAGCAGCTTAAAAGCCACCGGGGAGCTGTTTTTT.

The genes are TRBV6-5 and TRBJ1-1, with TRBD1 matching over 10 bases. Trimming at V came to 5 bases and at J to 6 bases, leaving 6 bases not matched to a gene. CDR3 length: 14 residues. Germline-derived CDR1 and CDR2 are MNHEY and SVGAGI. The CDR3 sequence: CASSQRDRGPEAFF. CDR3 in DNA: TGTGCCAGCAGTCAAAGGGACAGGGGCCCTGAAGCTTTCTTT.

CDR3 bases: TGCAGCGTGGGAAAGGAGGGCCCGCGCTATGGCTACACCTTC. Translated, it gives CSVGKEGPRYGYTF. The chain couples TRBV29-1 to TRBJ1-2; D remains unclear. The CDR3 covers 14 residues. Germline CDR1 reads SQVTM; CDR2 reads ANQGSEA. The V end lost 6 bases, the J end lost 4 bases, and 18 bases lay between the germline ends.

In its sample, this clone was seen a few times. The chain employs TRBV5-1 and TRBJ1-1; D ambiguous. Germline CDR1 is SGHRS and CDR2 is YFSETQ. V shed 4 bases and J shed 0 bases, with 7 bases lying between them. The CDR3 has 13 amino acids. The CDR3 DNA follows: TGCGCCAGCAGCCAAGACATGAACACTGAAGCTTTCTTT. The encoded protein is CASSQDMNTEAFF.

The V and J genes are TRBV4-3 and TRBJ2-5; 10 bases fit TRBD2. The CDR3 totals 14 residues. The trim removed 5 bases at V and 5 bases at J, leaving 5 bases unmatched. CDR1 and CDR2 from the germline V gene are LGHNA and YSLEER. The CDR3 DNA is TGCGCCAGCAGCACGGGACTAGCGAGGGAGACCCAGTACTTC. Protein sequence: CASSTGLARETQYF.

This rearrangement joins TRBV21-1 to TRBJ1-2; TRBD1 is the table's D call and was not checked against the DNA. TRBV21-1 corresponds to a pseudogene. This CDR3 has 17 residues. The chain's CDR3 is CASSKAETGGYNYGYTF. CDR3 DNA: TGTGCCAGCAGCAAAGCGGAGACAGGGGGGTATAACTATGGCTACACCTTC.

This rearrangement joins TRBV7-9 to TRBJ2-7, with D perhaps TRBD1 (6 bases). Germline V gives CDR1 SEHNR, CDR2 FQNEAQ (reference sequence). With 1 base removed from V and 5 bases from J, the gap between germline ends came to 15 bases. The CDR3 is 15 amino acids. The CDR3 region has the DNA TGTGCCAGCAGCTTAGGTGCAGGGGCCGTCAACGAGCAGTACGTC. It translates to CASSLGAGAVNEQYV.

This chain uses TRBV9 with TRBJ1-3; possible D gene TRBD1, 6 bases. Germline CDR1 is SGDLS and CDR2 is YYNGEE. The V gene lost 4 bases and the J gene lost 4 bases, with 12 bases spanning the gap. This CDR3 has 14 residues. The CDR3 coding sequence is TGTGCCAGCAGCCCCGGGACACGGGGAAACACCATATATTTT. It translates to CASSPGTRGNTIYF.

The genes are TRBV10-3 and TRBJ2-7; TRBD1 matches at 9 bases. The germline V gene has CDR1 ENHRY and CDR2 SYGVKD. The V gene end was trimmed by 3 bases and the J gene end by 2 bases; junction bases not matched to a gene: 8. The CDR3 is 16 amino acids. Here the CDR3 DNA reads TGTGCCATCAGTGATCCCCAGGACAGGGGCACCTACGAGCAGTACTTC. Translation gives CAISDPQDRGTYEQYF.

CDR3 nucleotides: TGCGCCAGCAGCCAAGTAGTCTCCCCGGCGGATGGCTACACCTTC. Translation gives CASSQVVSPADGYTF. This sequence joins TRBV4-1 and TRBJ1-2; D remains unclear. V lost 1 base and J 6 bases, leaving 15 bases between the germline ends. CDR1 is MGHRA and CDR2 is YSYEKL in the germline V gene. This CDR3 region has 15 residues.

V usage is TRBV9 and J usage is TRBJ2-5, with 7 bases fitting TRBD2. The ends lost 3 bases at V and 4 bases at J; junction bases unmatched: 6. This CDR3 is 14 amino acids long. Germline V gene lookup returns CDR1 SGDLS and CDR2 YYNGEE. In DNA, the CDR3 is TGTGCCAGCAGCGAGGCTAGCGGCACAGAGACCCAGTACTTC. The encoded protein is CASSEASGTETQYF.

The chain carries TRBV11-2 and TRBJ2-3; tentative D call: TRBD2 (6 bases). CDR1 and CDR2 (germline): SGHAT, FQNNGV. The CDR3 totals 17 residues. Trimming took off 0 bases at V and 4 bases at J, with 17 bases between the two ends. The CDR3 nucleotides are TGTGCCAGCAGCTTAGATTCTGTTGGGGGGTCGGCAGATACGCAGTATTTT. Amino acid sequence: CASSLDSVGGSADTQYF. Together with reference TRBV11-2 and TRBJ2-3, the CDR3 gives the full variable domain: EAGVAQSPRYKIIEKRQSVAFWCNPISGHATLYWYQQILGQGPKLLIQFQNNGVVDDSQLPKDRFSAERLKGVDSTLKIQPAKLEDSAVYLCASSLDSVGGSADTQYFGPGTRLTVL.

CDR3 bases: TGTGCCAGCAGTACCGGGGTCGTGGACACCGGGGAGCTGTTTTTT. Translated: CASSTGVVDTGELFF. J is TRBJ2-2 and V is TRBV28, with D maybe TRBD2 (5 bases). Trimming pared 5 bases from V and 3 bases from J, leaving 13 bases between. This CDR3 has 15 amino acids. Germline CDR1 MDHEN, CDR2 SYDVKM.